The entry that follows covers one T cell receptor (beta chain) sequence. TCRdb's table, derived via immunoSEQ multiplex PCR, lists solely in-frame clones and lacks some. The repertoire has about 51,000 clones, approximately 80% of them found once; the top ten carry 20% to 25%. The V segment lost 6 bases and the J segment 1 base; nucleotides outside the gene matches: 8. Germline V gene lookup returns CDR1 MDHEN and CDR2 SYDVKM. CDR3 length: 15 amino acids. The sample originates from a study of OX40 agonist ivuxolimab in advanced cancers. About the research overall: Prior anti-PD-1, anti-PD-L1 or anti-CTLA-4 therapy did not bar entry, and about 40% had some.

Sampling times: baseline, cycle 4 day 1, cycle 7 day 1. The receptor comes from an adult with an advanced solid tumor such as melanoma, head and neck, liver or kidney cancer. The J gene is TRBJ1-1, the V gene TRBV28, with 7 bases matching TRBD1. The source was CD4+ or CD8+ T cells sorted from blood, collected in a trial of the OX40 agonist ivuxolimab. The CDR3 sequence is CASRDTGASNTEAFF. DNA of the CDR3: TGTGCCAGCAGAGACACAGGGGCGTCGAACACTGAAGCTTTCTTT.